Each of the 21 T cell receptor beta chains below was sequenced from the same sample in a study of regulatory T cells in long-lasting Graves disease. Sample time point: newly diagnosed GD, antithyroid drugs for less than 3 months. Scientists built the TCR library using RNA that was extracted from PBMCs. Relying on iRepertoire HTBI primers and Arm-PCR of CDR3 regions, the team built TCR beta libraries. TCRdb used MiXCR to reprocess the multiplex PCR reads, holding one entry per CDR3 protein. Of around 250,000 distinct CDR3 sequences in the sample, 15% to 20% are singletons; the top ten hold around 20%. This specimen consisted of peripheral blood mononuclear cells (PBMCs), obtained at new diagnosis, from a patient treated with antithyroid drugs. The receptors derive from a female donor with Graves disease.

This clonotype was detected ten times or more. The CDR3 DNA sequence: TGTGCCAGCAGTCCGCGACAAGCGGGGGATGAAAAACTGTTTTTT. Its protein product is CASSPRQAGDEKLFF. This chain connects TRBV28 to TRBJ1-4, with D possibly TRBD1 on 5 matching bases. This CDR3 contains 15 residues. The germline gives CDR1 MDHEN, CDR2 SYDVKM. Between the trimmed V and J ends, which lost 5 bases and 6 bases, there was a span of 16 bases.

This clonotype was detected ten times or more. The chain links TRBV20-1 to TRBJ1-1; tentatively, D is TRBD1 (6 bases). Germline assignment: CDR1 DFQATT and CDR2 SNEGSKA (reference sequence). CDR3 length equals 13 residues. V was pared by 4 bases and J by 1 base, with 10 bases between. CDR3 protein: CSANRGPNTEAFF. The DNA of the CDR3 is TGCAGTGCTAACCGGGGGCCGAACACTGAAGCTTTCTTT.

As to this clonotype: Given a far larger clone just one base away, this is likely a sequencing read error. This chain connects TRBV11-2 to TRBJ1-2; a possible D gene is TRBD1 (5 bases). This CDR3 is built from 13 residues. The germline V gene encodes CDR1 SGHAT and CDR2 FQNNGV. The CDR3 loop is CASSFQGLDGYSF. The CDR3 coding sequence is TGTGCCAGCAGCTTCCAGGGCCTAGACGGCTACAGCTTC.

This clonotype was counted between two and nine times. The chain is built from TRBV2 and TRBJ1-5; the D gene is possibly TRBD1 (5 bases). Between the trimmed V and J ends, which lost 0 bases and 10 bases, there was a span of 13 bases. The CDR3 contains 14 residues. CDR1 and CDR2 from the germline V gene are SNHLY and FYNNEI. The CDR3 coding sequence is TGTGCCAGCAGTGAAGCAACGACAGAATCCCCCCAGCATTTT. Its translation: CASSEATTESPQHF.

The chain recombines TRBV7-2 with TRBJ2-5; 11 nucleotides match TRBD1. Germline CDR1 reads SGHTA; CDR2 reads FQGNSA. The CDR3 extends over 16 amino acids. Trimming at V came to 2 bases and at J to 5 bases, leaving 7 bases not matched to a gene. This chain's CDR3 is CASSLSGTGGGETQYF. The CDR3 bases are TGTGCCAGCAGCTTATCGGGGACAGGGGGAGGCGAGACCCAGTACTTC.

Concerning this clonotype itself: A read error likely explains this, since a far larger clone differs by one base. The chain links TRBV6-6 to TRBJ2-1; no definite D call. Trimming left V 0 bases short and J 10 bases short, with 10 bases between. The CDR3 has 13 residues. The germline CDR1 and CDR2 sequences are MNHNY and SVGAGI (reference sequence). The CDR3 sequence is CASSYSSFYEQFF. CDR3 DNA sequence: TGTGCCAGCAGTTACTCGAGTTTCTACGAGCAGTTCTTC.

The chain carries TRBV3-1 and TRBJ2-3; D gene ambiguous. The V gene's germline CDR1 is LGHDT and CDR2 YNNKEL (reference sequence). Trimming cost V 0 bases and J 3 bases, with 4 bases left between them. CDR3 length equals 13 residues. The CDR3 here is CASSQDWTDTQYF. In DNA, the CDR3 is TGTGCCAGCAGCCAAGATTGGACAGATACGCAGTATTTT.

This clonotype was detected many times. A read error may produce the germline difference seen at one junction end. This chain links TRBV5-1 with TRBJ1-2; 8 nucleotides agree with TRBD1. CDR1 SGHRS and CDR2 YFSETQ come from the germline V gene. The CDR3 totals 15 residues. The CDR3 DNA reads as TGTGCCAGCAGCTTGGTCGTCGGACAGGGAAGTGGCTACACCTTC. Translated: CASSLVVGQGSGYTF.

This clonotype was counted ten times or more. The chain employs TRBV6-2 or TRBV6-3 and TRBJ1-2; 10 bases line up with TRBD1. CDR1 MNHEY and CDR2 SVGEGT come from the germline V gene. The CDR3 has 13 amino acids. V shed 10 bases and J 4 bases; nucleotides not matched to a gene: 6. CDR3 region: CAIDRGPSYGYTF. In DNA, the CDR3 is TGTGCCATCGACAGGGGGCCGAGCTATGGCTACACCTTC.

This clonotype has at least ten counts. The chain has TRBV7-9 and TRBJ1-3; no reliable D call. Germline V gives CDR1 SEHNR, CDR2 FQNEAQ (reference sequence). The V end was cut by 7 bases, the J end by 4 bases, with 11 bases between. The CDR3 is 13 amino acids. For the CDR3, the DNA is TGTGCCAGCACCCTTAGCATGGGAAACACCATATATTTT. Translated: CASTLSMGNTIYF.

This chain links TRBV6-5 with TRBJ2-2; 8 bases align to TRBD2. Germline CDR1 and CDR2: MNHEY and SVGAGI. Trimming cost V 2 bases and J 1 base; bases outside gene matches: 9. The CDR3 contains 18 residues. The DNA for the CDR3 is TGTGCCAGCAGTTACGTACTAGCGGTTTCCCAGAACACCGGGGAGCTGTTTTTT. Amino acid sequence: CASSYVLAVSQNTGELFF.

At least ten counts were recorded for this clonotype. This chain links TRBV2 with TRBJ2-4; the D gene is possibly TRBD1 (5 bases). This CDR3 is 16 amino acids long. Trimming took off 6 bases at V and 0 bases at J, with 15 bases between the two ends. Germline CDR1 reads SNHLY; CDR2 reads FYNNEI. The CDR3 sequence is CASRVDSLIAKNIQYF. The CDR3 region has the DNA TGTGCCAGCAGAGTAGACAGCCTTATAGCCAAAAACATTCAGTACTTC.

The sample holds many counts of this clonotype. The chain employs TRBV18 and TRBJ1-5, with D unresolved. The V and J ends lost 4 bases and 5 bases respectively, with 6 bases between them. CDR3 length: 12 amino acids. The germline CDR1 and CDR2 sequences are KGHSH and LQKENI. The CDR3 DNA follows: TGTGCCAGCTCACTGGCCCATCAGCCCCAGCATTTT. Translating it yields CASSLAHQPQHF.

The chain carries TRBV4-3 and TRBJ2-7, with D hard to call. CDR3 size: 15 residues. V was shortened by 0 bases and J by 0 bases, with 9 bases between the two germline ends. The germline CDR1 and CDR2 sequences are LGHNA and YSLEER. The CDR3 loop is CASSQEIARSYEQYF. The CDR3 DNA sequence: TGCGCCAGCAGCCAAGAAATTGCCCGCTCCTACGAGCAGTACTTC.

This clonotype was recorded at least ten times. The rearrangement links TRBV28 to TRBJ1-2; D is unclear. This CDR3 is 16 amino acids long. V lost 6 bases, J lost 0 bases, and 17 bases lay in between. In germline, CDR1 is MDHEN, CDR2 SYDVKM. In nucleotides, the CDR3 is TGTGCCAGCAGCATGGGTCGGTCCAGGCCTAACTATGGCTACACCTTC. It codes for CASSMGRSRPNYGYTF.

Note on this clonotype: This likely traces to a read error, being one base from a far larger clone. The gene calls are TRBV20-1 and TRBJ2-1; 12 bases agree with TRBD2. CDR1 is DFQATT and CDR2 is SNEGSKA in the germline V gene (reference sequence). Trimming cost V 6 bases and J 10 bases; bases outside gene matches: 10. This CDR3 spans 14 amino acids. Written as DNA, the CDR3 is TGCAGTGCGGATCTAGCGGGAGGGCTCCACGAGCAGTTCTTC. Its translation: CSADLAGGLHEQFF.

The genes are TRBV3-1 and TRBJ1-1, with D hard to call. This CDR3 has 14 amino acids. Per germline, CDR1 LGHDT and CDR2 YNNKEL (reference sequence). The ends were cut back, 0 bases at V and 8 bases at J, with 13 bases in the middle. The CDR3 nucleotides read TGTGCCAGCAGCCAAGAATCAGTCAGCGGCGAAGCTTTCTTT. This codes for CASSQESVSGEAFF.

On this clonotype: Since a much larger clone is just one base distant, this may be a read error. J is TRBJ1-2 and V is TRBV6-2 or TRBV6-3; 8 bases agree with TRBD1. The germline CDR1 and CDR2 sequences are MNHEY and SVGEGT. There are 14 residues in the CDR3. The DNA for the CDR3 is TGTGCCTGCAGAGACCAGACAGGGGACTATGGCTACACCTTC. It is translated as CACRDQTGDYGYTF.

This clonotype was recorded a few times. The chain has TRBV20-1 and TRBJ1-4; D perhaps matches TRBD1 (6 bases). The CDR3 is 12 residues long. Germline V CDR1 and CDR2: DFQATT, SNEGSKA (reference sequence). V dropped 6 bases and J dropped 8 bases, with 13 bases sitting between them. CDR3 sequence (DNA): TGCAGTGCCGAGATAGGGGGGGAAAAACTGTTTTTT. It specifies CSAEIGGEKLFF.

On this clonotype itself: This likely traces to a read error, being one base from a far larger clone. The chain has TRBV6-1 and TRBJ2-7; 10 nucleotides align to TRBD2. This CDR3 has 15 residues. The V gene's germline CDR1 is MNHNS and CDR2 SASEGT. The J segment lost 5 bases and the V segment lost 4 bases, leaving 8 bases of the junction unmatched. The chain's CDR3 is CASSGLAGGVHEQYF. CDR3 nucleotides: TGTGCCAGCAGTGGACTAGCGGGCGGGGTCCACGAGCAGTACTTC.

This clonotype was counted a few times. This rearrangement joins TRBV19 to TRBJ2-5; weak D call: TRBD1 (6 bases). V was clipped by 4 bases and J by 7 bases, with 16 bases between them. The CDR3 has 14 residues. CDR1 and CDR2 from the germline V gene are LNHDA and SQIVND (reference sequence). The DNA for the CDR3 is TGTGCCAGTAGTAAAACAGGGCCTCGGGGGACCCAGTACTTC. Protein: CASSKTGPRGTQYF.